This T cell receptor beta chain comes out of a study of shared clonotypes between healthy human individuals. The CDR3 contains 13 residues. CDR1 and CDR2 (germline): SGHKS, YYEKEE (reference sequence). Trimming removed 6 bases from V and 3 bases from J; junction bases left unmatched: 4. A split of CD4+ cells into CD45RA+ naive and CD45RA-negative memory subsets was performed. The study's findings and limits: Generally, naive subsets came out with larger estimated richness than memory subsets. Investigators expected sequencing depth to affect clonotype sharing among donors. Sampling used blood alone; tissue repertoires probably differ.

Using immunoSEQ multiplex PCR, the repertoire was profiled, and TCRdb retains in-frame clones only, with some absent. The data show roughly 2.2 million clones, less than 95% seen once. Of note for this clone: What it recognizes is unknown.

The chain uses TRBV5-5 and TRBJ1-2, with 8 bases matching TRBD1. The sequenced sample consisted of naive CD4+ T cells from PBMCs. The subset: CD45RA+ positively selected. This TCR was recovered from a man younger than 30 in good health. Some clones in this sample may be carry-over from other donors' samples. CDR3 region: CASTLTGDYGYTF. The DNA of the CDR3 is TGTGCCAGCACATTGACAGGGGACTATGGCTACACCTTC. Supplemented by reference TRBV5-5 and TRBJ1-2, the full variable domain reads DAGVTQSPTHLIKTRGQQVTLRCSPISGHKSVSWYQQVLGQGPQFIFQYYEKEERGRGNFPDRFSARQFPNYSSELNVNALLLGDSALYLCASTLTGDYGYTFGSGTRLTVV.